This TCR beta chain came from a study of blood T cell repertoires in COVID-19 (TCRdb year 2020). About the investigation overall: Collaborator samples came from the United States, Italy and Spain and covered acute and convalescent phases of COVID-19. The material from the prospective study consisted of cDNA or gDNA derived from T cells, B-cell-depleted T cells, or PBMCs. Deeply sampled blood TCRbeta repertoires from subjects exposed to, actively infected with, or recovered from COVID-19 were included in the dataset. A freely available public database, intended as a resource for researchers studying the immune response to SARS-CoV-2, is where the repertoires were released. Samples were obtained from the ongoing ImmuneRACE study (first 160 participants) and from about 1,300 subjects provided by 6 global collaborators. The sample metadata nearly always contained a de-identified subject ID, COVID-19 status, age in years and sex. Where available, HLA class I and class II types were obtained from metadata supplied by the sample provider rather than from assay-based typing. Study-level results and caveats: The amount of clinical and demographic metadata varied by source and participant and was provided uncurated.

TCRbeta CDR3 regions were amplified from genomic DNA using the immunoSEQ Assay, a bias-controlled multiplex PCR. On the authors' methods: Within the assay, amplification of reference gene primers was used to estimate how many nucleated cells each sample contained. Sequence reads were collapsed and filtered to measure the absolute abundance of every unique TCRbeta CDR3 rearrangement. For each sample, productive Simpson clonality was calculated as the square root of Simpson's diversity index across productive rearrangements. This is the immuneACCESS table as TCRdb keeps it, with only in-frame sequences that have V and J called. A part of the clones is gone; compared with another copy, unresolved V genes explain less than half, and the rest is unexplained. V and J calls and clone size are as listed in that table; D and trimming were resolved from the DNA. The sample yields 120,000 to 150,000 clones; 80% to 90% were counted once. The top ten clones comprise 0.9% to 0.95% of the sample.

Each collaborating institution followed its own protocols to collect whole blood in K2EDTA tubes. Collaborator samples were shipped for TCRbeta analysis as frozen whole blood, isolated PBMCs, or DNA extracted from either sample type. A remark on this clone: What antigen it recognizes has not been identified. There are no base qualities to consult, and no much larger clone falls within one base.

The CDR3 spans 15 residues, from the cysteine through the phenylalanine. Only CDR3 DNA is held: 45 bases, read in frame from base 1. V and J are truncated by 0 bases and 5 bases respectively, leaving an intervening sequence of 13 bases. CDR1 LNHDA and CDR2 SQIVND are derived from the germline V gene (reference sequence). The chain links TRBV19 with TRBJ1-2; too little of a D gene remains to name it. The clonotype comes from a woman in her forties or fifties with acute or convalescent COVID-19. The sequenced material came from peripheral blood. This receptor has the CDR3 CASSIDGSERYGYTF. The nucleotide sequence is TGTGCCAGTAGTATAGATGGTTCGGAGCGTTATGGCTACACCTTC.